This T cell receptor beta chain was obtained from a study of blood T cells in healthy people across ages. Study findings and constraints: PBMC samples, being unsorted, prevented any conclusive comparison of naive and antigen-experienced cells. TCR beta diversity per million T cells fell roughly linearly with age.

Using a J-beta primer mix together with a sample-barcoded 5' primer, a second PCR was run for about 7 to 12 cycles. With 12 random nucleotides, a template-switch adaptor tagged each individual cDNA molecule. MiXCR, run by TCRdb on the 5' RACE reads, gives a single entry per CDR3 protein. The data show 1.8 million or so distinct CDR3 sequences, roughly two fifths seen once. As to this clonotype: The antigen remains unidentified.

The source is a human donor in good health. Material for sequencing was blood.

This chain's CDR3 is CASSQVDGLNEQYF. CDR3 nucleotide sequence: TGTGCCAGCAGCCAAGTTGATGGGCTCAATGAGCAGTACTTC. The chain links TRBV3-1 to TRBJ2-4; no definite D call. CDR3 length: 14 amino acids. Germline loops: CDR1 LGHDT, CDR2 YNNKEL (reference sequence). The V and J ends lost 1 base and 13 bases respectively, with 17 bases between them.